This record covers a single TCR beta chain. Its antigen is unknown. Per-base qualities were not stored, and no clone one base away is much larger. This entry belongs to a study of T cell responses to AZD1222 COVID-19 vaccine (dated by TCRdb to about 2021). At the level of the whole study: AZD1222 recipients whose second dose came at about 4 weeks and those whose second dose came at about 12 weeks were combined into one group, since spike-specific TCR depth and breadth did not differ between the two schedules. A total of more than 230 trial participants underwent TCR sequencing, of whom about 210 had received two doses of AZD1222 and approximately 26 had received two doses of the MenACWY control vaccine. Enrollment into the trials was organized by age into subgroups of 18-55, 56-69 and 70-plus years, and those subgroups contained roughly 150, 30 and 60 TCR-sequenced participants, respectively.

The time point label of this sample denotes: baseline before first vaccination. Vaccinee samples came from UK trials COV001 and COV002, including a single-blind randomized controlled phase 2/3 trial of AZD1222 (ChAdOx1 nCoV-19) in healthy adults. For TCRbeta chain sequencing, PBMC samples from trial participants were taken at day 0 and at day 28 after the second dose. The CDR3 regions of human TCRbeta chains were analyzed by immunosequencing. On the authors' methods: TCRs in the repertoires were compared against a reference library of SARS-CoV-2-specific TCRs that had been generated with the MIRA antigen-specificity platform. Breadth was defined as the fraction of unique TCRs that were SARS-CoV-2-associated, and depth was defined as the fraction of total T cells that were SARS-CoV-2-associated. Using the MIRA data, each spike-specific TCR was assigned both to the spike region to which the TCR was reactive and to a CD4 or CD8 class. Log10-transformed breadth and depth values were compared by one-way ANOVA with Sidak's multiple comparisons tests. In its TCRdb copy, this immuneACCESS table keeps in-frame sequences only and misses some clones. Where compared with another copy, unresolved V genes explain less than half of these, and the others have no known cause. The V and J calls and clone size come from that table; D and trimming were worked out from the DNA. This sample holds 120,000 or so clones; 85% to 90% were observed only once. Under 35% of the sample is in the top ten clones.

Results and caveats for the whole study, not just this receptor: Participants were mostly white British and included more females than males, and it was suggested by the authors that clonal diversity may have been underestimated. Conclusions about previously exposed vaccinees are limited because only a handful of AZD1222 recipients were SARS-CoV-2 seropositive at baseline. Reportedly, almost half of the unique spike-specific TCRs recognized epitopes lying outside the regions that are mutated in the B.1.351 and B.1.1.7 variants. In the small 56-69-year group, the increase in depth fell short of significance, most likely because of low power. Spike-specific TCR breadth and depth rose significantly after two AZD1222 doses compared with day 0 and with MenACWY recipients. Because no day 14 peak-response samples were available, repertoires were characterized only after the peak T cell response. CD4 TCRs associated with the vaccine covered the entire spike protein, and the dominant responses were in regions 160-218 and 743-854.

Including cysteine and phenylalanine, the CDR3 has 15 amino acids. Here the CDR3 DNA is all that survives: 45 bases in frame from base 1. Deletion took 4 bases off V and 4 bases off J, with a span of 11 bases between the germline ends. CDR1 and CDR2, looked up from the germline V gene (reference sequence), are SEHNR and FQNEAQ. This receptor was taken from an adult in good health. The sequencing used peripheral blood, collected on day 0 of AZD1222 vaccination. The chain joins TRBV7-9 to TRBJ1-6; TRBD1 is a weak D gene call, 5 bases matching. The CDR3 sequence is CASSSSGGYNSPLHF. The bases are TGTGCCAGCAGCTCCTCGGGGGGGTATAATTCACCCCTCCACTTT.